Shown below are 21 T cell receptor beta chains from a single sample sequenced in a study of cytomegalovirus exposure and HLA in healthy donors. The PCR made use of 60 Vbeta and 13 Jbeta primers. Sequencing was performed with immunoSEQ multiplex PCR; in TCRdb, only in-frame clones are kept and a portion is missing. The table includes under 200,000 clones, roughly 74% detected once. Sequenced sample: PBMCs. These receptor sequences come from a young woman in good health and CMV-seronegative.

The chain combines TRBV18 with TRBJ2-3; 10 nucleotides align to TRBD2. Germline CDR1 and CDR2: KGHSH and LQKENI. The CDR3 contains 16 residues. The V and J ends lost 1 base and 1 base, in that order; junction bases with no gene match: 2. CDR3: CASSPQRGGRTDTQYF. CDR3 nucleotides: TGTGCCAGCTCACCACAGCGGGGGGGCCGCACAGATACGCAGTATTTT.

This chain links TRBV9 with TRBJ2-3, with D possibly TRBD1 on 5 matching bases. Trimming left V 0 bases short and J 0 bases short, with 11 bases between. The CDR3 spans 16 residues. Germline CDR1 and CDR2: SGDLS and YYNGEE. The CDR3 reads CASSVASTESTDTQYF. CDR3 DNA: TGTGCCAGCAGCGTAGCTTCGACAGAAAGCACAGATACGCAGTATTTT.

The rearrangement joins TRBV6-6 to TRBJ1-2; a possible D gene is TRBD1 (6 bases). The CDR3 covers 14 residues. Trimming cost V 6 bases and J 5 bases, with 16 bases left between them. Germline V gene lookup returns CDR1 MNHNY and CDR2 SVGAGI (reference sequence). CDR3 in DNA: TGTGCCAGCAGACTCACAGGGTCGAGGTATGGCTACACCTTC. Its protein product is CASRLTGSRYGYTF.

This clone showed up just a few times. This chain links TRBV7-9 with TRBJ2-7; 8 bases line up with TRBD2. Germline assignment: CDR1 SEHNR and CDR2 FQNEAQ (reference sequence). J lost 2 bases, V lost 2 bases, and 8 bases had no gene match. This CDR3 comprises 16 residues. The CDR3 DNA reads TGTGCCAGCAGCTTAAACGCGGGAGGCACAACCTACGAGCAGTACTTC. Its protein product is CASSLNAGGTTYEQYF.

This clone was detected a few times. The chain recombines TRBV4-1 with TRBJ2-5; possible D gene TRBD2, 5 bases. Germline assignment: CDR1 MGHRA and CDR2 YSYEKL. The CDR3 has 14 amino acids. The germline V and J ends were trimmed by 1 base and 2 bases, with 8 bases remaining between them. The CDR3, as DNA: TGCGCCAGCAGCCAAGGGAGCGGACAAGAGACCCAGTACTTC. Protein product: CASSQGSGQETQYF.

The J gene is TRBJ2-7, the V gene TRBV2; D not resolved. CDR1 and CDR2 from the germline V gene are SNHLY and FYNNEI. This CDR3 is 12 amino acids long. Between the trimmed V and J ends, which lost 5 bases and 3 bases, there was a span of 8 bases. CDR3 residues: CASSIQDYEQYF. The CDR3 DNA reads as TGTGCCAGCAGTATACAAGACTACGAGCAGTACTTC.

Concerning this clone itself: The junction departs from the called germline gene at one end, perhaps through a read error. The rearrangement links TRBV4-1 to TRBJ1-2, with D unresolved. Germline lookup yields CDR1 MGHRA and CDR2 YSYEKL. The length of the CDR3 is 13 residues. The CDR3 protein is CASSHMAGALMLF. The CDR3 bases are TGCGCCAGCAGCCATATGGCGGGAGCCCTCATGCTCTTC.

The CDR3 loop reads CASSPASGTGKGYTF. The DNA for the CDR3 is TGTGCCAGCAGCCCAGCGTCCGGGACAGGGAAAGGCTACACCTTC. The chain carries TRBV9 and TRBJ1-2; 9 nucleotides agree with TRBD1. Per the germline V gene, CDR1 is SGDLS and CDR2 is YYNGEE. The CDR3 is 15 amino acids. Trimming took 4 bases from V and 8 from J; bases not matched to a gene: 12.

The CDR3 DNA is TGCGCCAGCAGAAGGACAGGAGAGACCCAGTACTTC. Its protein is CASRRTGETQYF. This sequence joins TRBV5-1 and TRBJ2-5, with 7 bases lining up with TRBD1. The CDR3 is 12 amino acids. With 5 bases clipped from V and 4 bases from J, the junction kept 2 bases outside the gene matches. Germline V gene data show CDR1 as SGHRS and CDR2 as YFSETQ.

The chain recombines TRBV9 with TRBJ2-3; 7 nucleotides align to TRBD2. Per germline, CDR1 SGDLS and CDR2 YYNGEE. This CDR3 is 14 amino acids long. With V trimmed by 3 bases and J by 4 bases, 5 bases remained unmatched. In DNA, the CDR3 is TGTGCCAGCAGCGGGCGCCGGGGGGCAGATACGCAGTATTTT. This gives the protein CASSGRRGADTQYF.

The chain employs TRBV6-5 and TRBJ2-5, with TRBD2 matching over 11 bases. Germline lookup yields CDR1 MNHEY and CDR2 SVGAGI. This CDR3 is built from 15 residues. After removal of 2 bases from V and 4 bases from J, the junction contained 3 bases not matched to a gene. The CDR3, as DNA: TGTGCCAGCAGTTACGGGACTAGCGGTCTAGAGACCCAGTACTTC. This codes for CASSYGTSGLETQYF.

CDR3 in amino acids: CASSRTANEKLFF. CDR3 DNA sequence: TGTGCCAGCAGCCGGACAGCCAATGAAAAACTGTTTTTT. This rearrangement joins TRBV6-5 to TRBJ1-4; TRBD1 is a possible D gene (6 bases). CDR1 MNHEY and CDR2 SVGAGI come from the germline V gene. The CDR3 is 13 residues long. Deletions cut 6 bases from V and 5 bases from J, with 10 bases between.

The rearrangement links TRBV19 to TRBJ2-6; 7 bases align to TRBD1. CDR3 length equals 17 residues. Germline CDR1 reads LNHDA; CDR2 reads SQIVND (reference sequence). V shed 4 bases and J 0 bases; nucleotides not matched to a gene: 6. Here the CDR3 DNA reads TGTGCCAGTAGTAACCGGGACAGTGACTCTGGGGCCAACGTCCTGACTTTC. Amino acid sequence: CASSNRDSDSGANVLTF.

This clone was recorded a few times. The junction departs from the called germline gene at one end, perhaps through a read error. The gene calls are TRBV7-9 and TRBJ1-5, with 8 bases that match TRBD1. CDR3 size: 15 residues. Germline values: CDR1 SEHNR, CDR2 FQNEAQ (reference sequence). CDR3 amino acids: CSSSATGGGNQPQHF. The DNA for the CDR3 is TGTTCCAGCAGCGCTACAGGGGGTGGCAATCAGCCCCAGCATTTT.

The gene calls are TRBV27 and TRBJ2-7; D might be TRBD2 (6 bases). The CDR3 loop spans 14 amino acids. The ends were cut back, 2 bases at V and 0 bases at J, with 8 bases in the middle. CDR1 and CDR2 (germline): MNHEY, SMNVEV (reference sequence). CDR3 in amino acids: CASSLGRSSYEQYF. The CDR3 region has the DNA TGTGCCAGCAGTTTAGGGAGGAGCTCCTACGAGCAGTACTTC.

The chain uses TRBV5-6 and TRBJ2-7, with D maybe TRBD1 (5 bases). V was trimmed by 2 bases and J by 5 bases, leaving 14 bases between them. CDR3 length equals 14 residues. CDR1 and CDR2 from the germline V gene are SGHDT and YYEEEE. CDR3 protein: CASSLGAGRNEQYF. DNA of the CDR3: TGTGCCAGCAGCTTAGGGGCAGGGCGGAACGAGCAGTACTTC.

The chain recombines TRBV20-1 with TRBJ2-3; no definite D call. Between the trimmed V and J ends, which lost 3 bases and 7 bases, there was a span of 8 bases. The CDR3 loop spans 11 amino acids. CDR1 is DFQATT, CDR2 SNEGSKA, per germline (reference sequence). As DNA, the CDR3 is TGCAGTGCTAGCGTCAGTCATACGCAGTATTTT. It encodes CSASVSHTQYF.

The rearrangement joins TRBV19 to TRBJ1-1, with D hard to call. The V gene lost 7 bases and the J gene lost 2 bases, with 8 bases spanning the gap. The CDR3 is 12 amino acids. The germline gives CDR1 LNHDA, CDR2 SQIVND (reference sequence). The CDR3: CASTDTNTEAFF. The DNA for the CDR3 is TGTGCCAGTACCGACACCAACACTGAAGCTTTCTTT.

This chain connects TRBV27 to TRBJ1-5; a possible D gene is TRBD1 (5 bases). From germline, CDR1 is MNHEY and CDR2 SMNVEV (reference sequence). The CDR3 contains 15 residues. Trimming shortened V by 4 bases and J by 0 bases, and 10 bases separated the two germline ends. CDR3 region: CASSYHGGSNQPQHF. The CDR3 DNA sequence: TGTGCCAGCAGTTACCACGGGGGTAGCAATCAGCCCCAGCATTTT.

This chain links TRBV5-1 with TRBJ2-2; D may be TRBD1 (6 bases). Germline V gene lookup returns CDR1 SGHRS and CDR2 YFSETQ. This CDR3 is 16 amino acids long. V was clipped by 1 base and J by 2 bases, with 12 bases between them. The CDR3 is CASSLYRVLNTGELFF. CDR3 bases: TGCGCCAGCAGCTTGTACAGGGTTCTTAACACCGGGGAGCTGTTTTTT.

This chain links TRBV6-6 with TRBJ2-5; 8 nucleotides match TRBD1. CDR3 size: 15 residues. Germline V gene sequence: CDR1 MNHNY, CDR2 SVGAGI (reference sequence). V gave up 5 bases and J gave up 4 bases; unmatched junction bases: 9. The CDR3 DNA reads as TGTGCCAGCAGTGATCAGGGGGCCTTGGGAGAGACCCAGTACTTC. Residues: CASSDQGALGETQYF.